This entry concerns a single T cell receptor (beta chain). Its antigen is unidentified. CDR1 and CDR2 (germline): SGHAT, FQNNGV. Trimming took off 0 bases at V and 6 bases at J, with 12 bases between the two ends. The CDR3 is 15 residues long. This entry comes from a study of breast tumors, draining lymph nodes, adjacent tissues. Regarding the study as a whole: Tumor TCR diversity was below lymph nodes but above nontumor tissue. The lymph node origin of tumor T cells was framed as consistent with a hypothesis, not demonstrated.

One entry per CDR3 protein results from TCRdb running MiXCR on the multiplex PCR reads. The sample lists about 300,000 distinct CDR3 sequences; around 31% were seen once. Axillary draining lymph nodes of breast cancer patients supplied the node samples. The V and J genes are TRBV11-2 and TRBJ2-1; weak D call: TRBD2 (6 bases). The material sequenced was axillary lymph node tissue. This receptor was obtained from a female donor with breast cancer. Some clones in this sample may be carry-over from other donors' samples. The CDR3 sequence: CASSLEGGTGNEQFF. In DNA form, the CDR3 reads TGTGCCAGCAGCTTAGAAGGCGGGACGGGCAATGAGCAGTTCTTC.